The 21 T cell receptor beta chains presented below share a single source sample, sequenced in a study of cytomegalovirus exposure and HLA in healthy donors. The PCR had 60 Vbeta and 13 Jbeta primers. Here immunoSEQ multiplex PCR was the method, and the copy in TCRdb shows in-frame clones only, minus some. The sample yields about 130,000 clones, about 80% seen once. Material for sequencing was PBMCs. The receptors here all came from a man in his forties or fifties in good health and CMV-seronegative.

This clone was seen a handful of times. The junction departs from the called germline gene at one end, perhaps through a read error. CDR3 amino acids: CAWGLAEKLFF. The CDR3 DNA follows: TGTGCCTGGGGACTAGCGGAGAAATTATTCTTC. V gene TRBV30 combines with J gene TRBJ2-7; TRBD2 aligns across 10 bases. The CDR3 length is 11 residues. CDR1 is GTSNPN, CDR2 SVGIG, per germline (reference sequence).

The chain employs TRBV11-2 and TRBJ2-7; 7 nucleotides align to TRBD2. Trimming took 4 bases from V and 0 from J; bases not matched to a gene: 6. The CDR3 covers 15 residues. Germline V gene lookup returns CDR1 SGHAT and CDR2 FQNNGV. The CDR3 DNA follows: TGTGCCAGCAGCTCCCCGTGGGGGGGCTCCTACGAGCAGTACTTC. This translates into CASSSPWGGSYEQYF.

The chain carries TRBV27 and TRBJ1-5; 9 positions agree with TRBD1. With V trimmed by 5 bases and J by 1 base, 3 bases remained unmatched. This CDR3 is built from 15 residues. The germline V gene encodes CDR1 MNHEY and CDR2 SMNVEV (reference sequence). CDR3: CASSPDRGSNQPQHF. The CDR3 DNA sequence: TGTGCCAGCAGTCCTGACAGGGGGAGCAATCAGCCCCAGCATTTT.

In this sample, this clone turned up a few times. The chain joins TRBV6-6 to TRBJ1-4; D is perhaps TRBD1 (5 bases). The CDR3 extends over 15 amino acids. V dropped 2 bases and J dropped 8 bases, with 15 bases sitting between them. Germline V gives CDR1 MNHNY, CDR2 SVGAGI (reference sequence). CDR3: CASSYPRIGEEKLFF. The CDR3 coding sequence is TGTGCCAGCAGTTACCCGAGGATAGGGGAAGAAAAACTGTTTTTT.

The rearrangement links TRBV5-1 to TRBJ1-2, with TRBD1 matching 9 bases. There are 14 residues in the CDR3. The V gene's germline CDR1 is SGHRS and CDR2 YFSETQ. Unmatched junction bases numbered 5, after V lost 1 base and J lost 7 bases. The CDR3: CASSLTGQGSGYTF. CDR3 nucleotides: TGCGCCAGCAGCTTGACGGGACAGGGCTCTGGCTACACCTTC.

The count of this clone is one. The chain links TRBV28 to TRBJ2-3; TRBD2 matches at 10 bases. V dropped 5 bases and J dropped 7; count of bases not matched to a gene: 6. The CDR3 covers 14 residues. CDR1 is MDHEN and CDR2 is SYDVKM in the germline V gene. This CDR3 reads CASSKDSGRNTQYF. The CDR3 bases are TGTGCCAGCAGTAAGGATAGCGGGAGGAATACGCAGTATTTT.

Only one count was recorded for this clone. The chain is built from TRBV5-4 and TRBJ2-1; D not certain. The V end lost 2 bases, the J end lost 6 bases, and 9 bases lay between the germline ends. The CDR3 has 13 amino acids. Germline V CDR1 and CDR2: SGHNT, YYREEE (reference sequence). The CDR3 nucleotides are TGTGCCAGCAGCTTAATGACTGCCAATGAGCAGTTCTTC. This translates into CASSLMTANEQFF.

CDR3: CASSPKAGSLYNSPLHF. In DNA, the CDR3 is TGTGCCAGCAGTCCGAAGGCGGGGTCCCTATACAATTCACCCCTCCACTTT. The chain employs TRBV7-2 and TRBJ1-6; D uncertain. The V gene lost 6 bases and the J gene lost 7 bases, with 22 bases spanning the gap. CDR1 is SGHTA, CDR2 FQGNSA, per germline. The CDR3 has 17 residues.

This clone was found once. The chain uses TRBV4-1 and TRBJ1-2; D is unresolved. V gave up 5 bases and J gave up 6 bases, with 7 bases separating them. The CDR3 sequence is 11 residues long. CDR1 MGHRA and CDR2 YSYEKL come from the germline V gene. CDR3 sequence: CASSEHDGYTF. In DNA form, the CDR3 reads TGCGCCAGCAGCGAGCACGATGGCTACACCTTC.

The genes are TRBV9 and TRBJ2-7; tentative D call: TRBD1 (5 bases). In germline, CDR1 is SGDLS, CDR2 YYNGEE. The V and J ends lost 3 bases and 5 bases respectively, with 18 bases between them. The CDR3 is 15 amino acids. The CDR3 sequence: CASSASTGSVDEQYF. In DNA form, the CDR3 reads TGTGCCAGCAGCGCAAGCACAGGTTCGGTCGACGAGCAGTACTTC.

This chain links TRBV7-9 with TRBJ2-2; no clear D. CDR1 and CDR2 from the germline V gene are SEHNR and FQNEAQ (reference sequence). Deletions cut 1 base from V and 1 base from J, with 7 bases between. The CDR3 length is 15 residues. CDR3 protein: CASSLGSVNTGELFF. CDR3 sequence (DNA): TGTGCCAGCAGCTTAGGGTCGGTGAACACCGGGGAGCTGTTTTTT.

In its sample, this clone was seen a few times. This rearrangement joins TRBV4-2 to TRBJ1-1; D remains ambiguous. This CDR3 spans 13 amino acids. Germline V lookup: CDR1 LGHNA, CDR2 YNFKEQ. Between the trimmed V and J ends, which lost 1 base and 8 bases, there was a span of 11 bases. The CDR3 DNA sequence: TGTGCCAGCAGCCAAGTTGTTCCCCCAGAAGCTTTCTTT. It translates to CASSQVVPPEAFF.

The CDR3, as DNA: TGTGCCAGCAGTTCTCACAGGGGTCTCCAGCCCCAGCATTTT. Protein: CASSSHRGLQPQHF. The chain uses TRBV28 and TRBJ1-5, with 7 bases aligning to TRBD1. Looked up from germline, CDR1 is MDHEN and CDR2 is SYDVKM. The V and J ends lost 4 bases and 7 bases, in that order; junction bases with no gene match: 7. There are 14 residues in the CDR3.

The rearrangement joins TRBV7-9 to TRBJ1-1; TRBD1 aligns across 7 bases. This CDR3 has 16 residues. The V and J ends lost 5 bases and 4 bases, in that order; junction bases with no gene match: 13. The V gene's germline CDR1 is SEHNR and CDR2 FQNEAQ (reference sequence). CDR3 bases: TGTGCCAGCAGCCACCAGAGGGGGCCCTGGGTCACTGAAGCTTTCTTT. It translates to CASSHQRGPWVTEAFF.

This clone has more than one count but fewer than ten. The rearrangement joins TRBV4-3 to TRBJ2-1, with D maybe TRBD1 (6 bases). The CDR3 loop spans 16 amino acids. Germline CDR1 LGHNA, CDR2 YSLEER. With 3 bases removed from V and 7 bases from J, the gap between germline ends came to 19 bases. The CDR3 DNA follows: TGCGCCAGCAGCCAGGGGACATTTGTGAGGACTAATGAGCAGTTCTTC. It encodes CASSQGTFVRTNEQFF.

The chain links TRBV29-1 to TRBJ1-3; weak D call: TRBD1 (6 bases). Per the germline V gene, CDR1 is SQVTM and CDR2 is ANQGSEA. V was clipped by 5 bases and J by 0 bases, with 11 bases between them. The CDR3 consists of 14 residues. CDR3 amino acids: CSVPGQSSGNTIYF. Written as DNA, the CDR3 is TGCAGCGTTCCCGGACAGAGCTCTGGAAACACCATATATTTT.

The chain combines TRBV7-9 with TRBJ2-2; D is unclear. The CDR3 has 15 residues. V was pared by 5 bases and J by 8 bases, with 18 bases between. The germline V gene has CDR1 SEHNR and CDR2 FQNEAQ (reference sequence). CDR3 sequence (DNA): TGTGCCAGCAGCCCCAAGTACGAAGCATTTGGGGAGCTGTTTTTT. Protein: CASSPKYEAFGELFF.

The CDR3 loop reads CASSLKQGRAEAFF. CDR3 in DNA: TGTGCCAGCAGTTTGAAACAGGGAAGGGCAGAAGCTTTCTTT. The rearrangement uses TRBV6-5 and TRBJ1-1; D may be TRBD1 (6 bases). The germline gives CDR1 MNHEY, CDR2 SVGAGI. Trimming left V 4 bases short and J 8 bases short, with 17 bases between. The CDR3 consists of 14 residues.

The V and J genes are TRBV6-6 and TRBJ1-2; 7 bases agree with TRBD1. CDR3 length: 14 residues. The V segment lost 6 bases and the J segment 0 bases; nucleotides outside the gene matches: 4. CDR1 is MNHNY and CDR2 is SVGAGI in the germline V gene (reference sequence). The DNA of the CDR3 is TGTGCCAGCAGCGGGACAGAATCTAACTATGGCTACACCTTC. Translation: CASSGTESNYGYTF.

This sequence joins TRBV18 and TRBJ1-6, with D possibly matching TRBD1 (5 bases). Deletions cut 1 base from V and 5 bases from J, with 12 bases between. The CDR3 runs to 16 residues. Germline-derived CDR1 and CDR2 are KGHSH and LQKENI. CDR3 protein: CASSPRAQTDNSPLHF. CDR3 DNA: TGTGCCAGCTCACCACGGGCACAGACAGATAATTCACCCCTCCACTTT. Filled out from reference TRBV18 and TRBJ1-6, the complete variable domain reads NAGVMQNPRHLVRRRGQEARLRCSPMKGHSHVYWYRQLPEEGLKFMVYLQKENIIDESGMPKERFSAEFPKEGPSILRIQQVVRGDSAAYFCASSPRAQTDNSPLHFGNGTRLTVT.

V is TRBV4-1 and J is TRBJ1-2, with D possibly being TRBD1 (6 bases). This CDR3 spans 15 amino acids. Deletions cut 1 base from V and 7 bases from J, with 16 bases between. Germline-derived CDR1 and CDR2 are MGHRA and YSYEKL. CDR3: CASSQGDTTEGGYTF. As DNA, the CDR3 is TGCGCCAGCAGCCAAGGGGACACCACAGAAGGTGGCTACACCTTC.